The 27 T cell receptor beta chains below all came from one sample that was sequenced in a study of T cell changes during pregnancy in multiple sclerosis. This table comes from immunoSEQ multiplex PCR, and its TCRdb copy is limited to in-frame clones, with some not included. The sample consists of about 40,000 clones, about 87% of them appearing once. Source: CD4+ T cells from peripheral blood mononuclear cells, taken before pregnancy. The receptors were gathered from a female donor with multiple sclerosis, enrolled in a pregnancy study.

The chain joins TRBV4-3 to TRBJ1-1, with 10 bases that match TRBD1. The CDR3 is 16 amino acids. The germline V gene has CDR1 LGHNA and CDR2 YSLEER. V shed 4 bases, J shed 10 bases, and the junction held 15 bases outside the gene matches. The CDR3 DNA follows: TGCGCCAGCAGCCTCTTACCCGGACAGGGGGGGACGACAGCTTTCTTT. Its translation: CASSLLPGQGGTTAFF.

The chain recombines TRBV7-2 with TRBJ1-2; D uncertain. With 3 bases removed from V and 4 bases from J, the gap between germline ends came to 18 bases. Germline V lookup: CDR1 SGHTA, CDR2 FQGNSA. The CDR3 contains 16 residues. Here the CDR3 DNA reads TGTGCCAGCAGCTTCTTTTTCACAGTCGGTAGCTATGGCTACACCTTC. The encoded protein is CASSFFFTVGSYGYTF.

The chain employs TRBV5-1 and TRBJ1-2, with D uncertain. The length of the CDR3 is 14 residues. The germline CDR1 and CDR2 sequences are SGHRS and YFSETQ. The germline V and J ends were trimmed by 0 bases and 5 bases, with 11 bases remaining between them. CDR3: CASSLGDPQYGYTF. As DNA, the CDR3 is TGCGCCAGCAGCTTGGGCGATCCTCAATATGGCTACACCTTC. Looking up the rest from reference TRBV5-1 and TRBJ1-2 gives the full variable domain: KAGVTQTPRYLIKTRGQQVTLSCSPISGHRSVSWYQQTPGQGLQFLFEYFSETQRNKGNFPGRFSGRQFSNSRSEMNVSTLELGDSALYLCASSLGDPQYGYTFGSGTRLTVV.

This chain joins TRBV18 and TRBJ2-3; D not resolved. This CDR3 has 14 residues. The germline V and J ends were trimmed by 3 bases and 4 bases, with 11 bases remaining between them. Per germline, CDR1 KGHSH and CDR2 LQKENI. The CDR3 is CASSPEPIADTQYF. The CDR3 bases are TGTGCCAGCTCACCGGAGCCCATCGCAGATACGCAGTATTTT.

On this clone itself: Different DNA sequences within this sample yield the same CDR3. The J gene is TRBJ2-1, the V gene TRBV5-1; 8 bases match TRBD1. V dropped 2 bases and J dropped 5; count of bases not matched to a gene: 3. The germline CDR1 and CDR2 sequences are SGHRS and YFSETQ. The CDR3 runs 14 residues. The CDR3 is CASSLQTGDNEQFF. The CDR3 DNA reads as TGCGCCAGCAGCTTACAGACAGGGGACAATGAGCAGTTCTTC.

This chain connects TRBV18 to TRBJ2-7; TRBD1 aligns across 9 bases. The length of the CDR3 is 17 residues. Germline lookup yields CDR1 KGHSH and CDR2 LQKENI. The junction had 13 bases not matched to a gene; V was cut back by 2 bases and J by 5 bases. CDR3 sequence: CASSPTLAGTGSHEQYF. DNA for the CDR3: TGTGCCAGCTCACCAACCCTGGCGGGGACAGGGTCCCACGAGCAGTACTTC. The full variable domain, rest sourced from reference TRBV18 and TRBJ2-7, is NAGVMQNPRHLVRRRGQEARLRCSPMKGHSHVYWYRQLPEEGLKFMVYLQKENIIDESGMPKERFSAEFPKEGPSILRIQQVVRGDSAAYFCASSPTLAGTGSHEQYFGPGTRLTVT.

The chain has TRBV18 and TRBJ2-1; 7 bases agree with TRBD1. This CDR3 is 14 amino acids long. Trimming removed 4 bases from V and 8 bases from J; junction bases left unmatched: 8. Germline CDR1 KGHSH, CDR2 LQKENI. CDR3 protein: CASSLLDRDHEQFF. CDR3 DNA: TGTGCCAGCTCACTCCTCGACAGGGACCATGAGCAGTTCTTC. Full variable domain (remainder filled in from reference TRBV18 and TRBJ2-1): NAGVMQNPRHLVRRRGQEARLRCSPMKGHSHVYWYRQLPEEGLKFMVYLQKENIIDESGMPKERFSAEFPKEGPSILRIQQVVRGDSAAYFCASSLLDRDHEQFFGPGTRLTVL.

The chain joins TRBV27 to TRBJ2-6, with a tentative D call TRBD2 (5 bases). Trimming took off 3 bases at V and 3 bases at J, with 9 bases between the two ends. This CDR3 comprises 15 residues. Germline CDR1 and CDR2: MNHEY and SMNVEV (reference sequence). The CDR3 region has the DNA TGTGCCAGCAGTTTTACGGGGATTGGGGCCAACGTCCTGACTTTC. It yields the protein CASSFTGIGANVLTF.

The chain has TRBV5-1 and TRBJ1-3, with TRBD1 identical over 8 bases. The CDR3 covers 14 residues. Per germline, CDR1 SGHRS and CDR2 YFSETQ. V lost 4 bases to trimming and J lost 9 bases; unmatched junction nucleotides: 9. In DNA form, the CDR3 reads TGCGCCAGCAGCATAACGACAGGGGTCGGCACCATATATTTT. This translates into CASSITTGVGTIYF.

The chain employs TRBV27 and TRBJ2-7; 7 bases are shared with TRBD2. The CDR3 covers 17 residues. CDR1 and CDR2 (germline): MNHEY, SMNVEV (reference sequence). The J segment lost 1 base and the V segment lost 1 base, leaving 10 bases of the junction unmatched. DNA of the CDR3: TGTGCCAGCAGTTTATGGGGGGTTGGGGGGGGGTCCTACGAGCAGTACTTC. Translated: CASSLWGVGGGSYEQYF.

The J gene is TRBJ1-2, the V gene TRBV5-6; 12 bases map to TRBD1. CDR1 is SGHDT, CDR2 YYEEEE, per germline. The CDR3 has 14 amino acids. The V and J ends lost 3 bases and 5 bases, in that order; junction bases with no gene match: 2. The CDR3 nucleotides are TGTGCCAGCAGCTGGGACAGGGGGCCTTATGGCTACACCTTC. It specifies CASSWDRGPYGYTF.

DNA for the CDR3: TGTGCCAGCAGCCATCAACCACAGGGGAACACTGAAGCTTTCTTT. Translation gives CASSHQPQGNTEAFF. The chain carries TRBV6-6 and TRBJ1-1; weak D call: TRBD1 (6 bases). Trimming removed 6 bases at V and 1 base at J, with 15 bases between. This CDR3 is built from 15 residues. Per germline, CDR1 MNHNY and CDR2 SVGAGI (reference sequence).

This clone has just a few counts. The chain carries TRBV5-6 and TRBJ2-2; TRBD2 matches at 7 bases. V trimming: 4 bases; J trimming: 1 base; junction bases outside the gene matches: 4. Germline CDR1 is SGHDT and CDR2 is YYEEEE. The CDR3 has 15 amino acids. CDR3 DNA sequence: TGTGCCAGCAGCCTCAGGGAGGGGAACACCGGGGAGCTGTTTTTT. This sequence encodes CASSLREGNTGELFF.

This clone was found once. This chain uses TRBV2 with TRBJ1-1, with D uncertain. The ends were cut back, 4 bases at V and 3 bases at J, with 12 bases in the middle. In germline, CDR1 is SNHLY, CDR2 FYNNEI. The CDR3 loop spans 14 amino acids. The CDR3 nucleotides read TGTGCCAGCAGTGGCTTTCTGCGTGACACTGAAGCTTTCTTT. Its protein product is CASSGFLRDTEAFF.

V is TRBV18 and J is TRBJ2-3; the D gene is possibly TRBD2 (6 bases). The germline CDR1 and CDR2 sequences are KGHSH and LQKENI. The CDR3 is 16 residues long. Trimming pared 0 bases from V and 1 base from J, leaving 11 bases between. The CDR3 sequence is CASSPPRGVGTDTQYF. The CDR3 DNA follows: TGTGCCAGCTCACCACCGCGGGGCGTTGGCACAGATACGCAGTATTTT.

The chain has TRBV7-9 and TRBJ2-1, with 7 bases identical to TRBD1. This CDR3 is 12 amino acids long. The V and J ends lost 5 bases and 10 bases, in that order; junction bases with no gene match: 5. Germline V gene sequence: CDR1 SEHNR, CDR2 FQNEAQ (reference sequence). CDR3 nucleotides: TGTGCCAGCAGCCCACAGGGGCGCGAGCAGTTCTTC. It translates to CASSPQGREQFF.

V usage is TRBV28 and J usage is TRBJ1-5; D unresolved. In germline, CDR1 is MDHEN, CDR2 SYDVKM. The CDR3 sequence is 17 residues long. The ends were cut back, 7 bases at V and 1 base at J, with 20 bases in the middle. CDR3 sequence (DNA): TGTGCCAGCACCAAACCGTACCGGGTTAAGAGCAATCAGCCCCAGCATTTT. It yields the protein CASTKPYRVKSNQPQHF.

J is TRBJ1-1 and V is TRBV7-3; D is perhaps TRBD1 (5 bases). This CDR3 is 13 amino acids long. The V gene's germline CDR1 is SGHTA and CDR2 FQGTGA. V lost 2 bases and J 1 base, leaving 5 bases between the germline ends. The DNA of the CDR3 is TGTGCCAGCAGCTTAGACAGGAACACTGAAGCTTTCTTT. Encoded protein: CASSLDRNTEAFF. Variable domain in full (rest from reference TRBV7-3 and TRBJ1-1): GAGVSQTPSNKVTEKGKYVELRCDPISGHTALYWYRQSLGQGPEFLIYFQGTGAADDSGLPNDRFFAVRPEGSVSTLKIQRTERGDSAVYLCASSLDRNTEAFFGQGTRLTVV.

V usage is TRBV19 and J usage is TRBJ1-1, with D unclear. Trimming shortened V by 6 bases and J by 0 bases, and 8 bases separated the two germline ends. Germline assignment: CDR1 LNHDA and CDR2 SQIVND (reference sequence). The CDR3 is made up of 13 amino acids. The CDR3 loop is CASRGLMNTEAFF. The DNA for the CDR3 is TGTGCCAGTAGAGGACTTATGAACACTGAAGCTTTCTTT.

This clone was recorded a few times. The junction departs from the called germline gene at one end, perhaps through a read error. The chain joins TRBV28 to TRBJ1-5; D is perhaps TRBD1 (6 bases). Germline-derived CDR1 and CDR2 are MDHEN and SYDVKM. CDR3 length equals 12 residues. CDR3 coding DNA: TGTGCCAGCGCATCCCACAGGGCACAGGTCGTTTTT. Protein: CASASHRAQVVF. Full variable domain (missing parts from reference TRBV28 and TRBJ1-5): DVKVTQSSRYLVKRTGEKVFLECVQDMDHENMFWYRQDPGLGLRLIYFSYDVKMKEKGDIPEGYSVSREKKERFSLILESASTNQTSMYLCASASHRAQVVFGDGTRLSIL.

The genes are TRBV9 and TRBJ2-3; D uncertain. Per the germline V gene, CDR1 is SGDLS and CDR2 is YYNGEE. Deletions cut 0 bases from V and 3 bases from J, with 2 bases between. There are 12 residues in the CDR3. CDR3 region: CASSVATDTQYF. CDR3 in DNA: TGTGCCAGCAGCGTAGCTACAGATACGCAGTATTTT.

The V gene is TRBV30, the J gene TRBJ1-6, with D perhaps matching TRBD1 (6 bases). V lost 4 bases, J lost 6 bases, and 16 bases lay in between. The CDR3 is 15 amino acids. Germline values: CDR1 GTSNPN, CDR2 SVGIG (reference sequence). In DNA, the CDR3 is TGTGCCTGGACCTTACCCGACAGGATTAATTCACCCCTCCACTTT. It encodes CAWTLPDRINSPLHF.

J is TRBJ1-2 and V is TRBV5-1; 8 bases are a match to TRBD1. Trimming at V came to 0 bases and at J to 1 base, leaving 2 bases not matched to a gene. The CDR3 contains 15 residues. Germline CDR1 is SGHRS and CDR2 is YFSETQ. The CDR3 region is CASSLGTGSNYGYTF. In nucleotides, the CDR3 is TGCGCCAGCAGCTTGGGGACAGGGAGTAACTATGGCTACACCTTC.

The chain links TRBV29-1 to TRBJ2-6, with D tentatively TRBD1 (6 bases). V lost 5 bases to trimming and J lost 1 base, with 15 bases between them. This CDR3 has 16 amino acids. In germline, CDR1 is SQVTM, CDR2 ANQGSEA. The CDR3 is CSVFRDIDSGANVLTF. The CDR3 DNA reads as TGCAGCGTTTTCCGGGACATCGATTCTGGGGCCAACGTCCTGACTTTC.

The V gene is TRBV7-6, the J gene TRBJ2-3; 13 nucleotides line up with TRBD2. J was trimmed by 2 bases and V by 5 bases; bases with no gene match: 4. CDR1 and CDR2 from the germline V gene are SGHVS and FNYEAQ. The CDR3 length is 16 residues. Here the CDR3 DNA reads TGTGCCAGCAGCCTACTAGCGGGGGGGGACACAGATACGCAGTATTTT. It specifies CASSLLAGGDTDTQYF.

This clone was observed once. The rearrangement uses TRBV7-9 and TRBJ2-2; 12 positions agree with TRBD1. Germline V lookup: CDR1 SEHNR, CDR2 FQNEAQ (reference sequence). Trimming removed 0 bases from V and 5 bases from J; junction bases left unmatched: 10. This CDR3 has 19 residues. The CDR3, as DNA: TGTGCCAGCAGCTTAGCTGCTCCGGGACAGGGGGCGAGAACCGGGGAGCTGTTTTTT. Its protein is CASSLAAPGQGARTGELFF.

This chain uses TRBV4-2 with TRBJ1-1; 9 bases are shared with TRBD1. The CDR3 loop spans 14 amino acids. J was trimmed by 11 bases and V by 3 bases; bases with no gene match: 10. Germline CDR1 and CDR2: LGHNA and YNFKEQ. The DNA for the CDR3 is TGTGCCAGCAGCCATTCGACAGGGGGTGGGGGTGCTTTCTTT. Translated, it gives CASSHSTGGGGAFF.